Below, 16 T cell receptor beta chains from the same sample are listed, as sequenced in a study of Graves' ophthalmopathy and Graves' hyperthyroidism. RNA transcripts were the source from which TCR beta CDR3 regions were amplified. The workflow started with a first-round RT-PCR run with HTBI primers and then moved on to a second-round multiplex PCR. TCRdb reprocessed the multiplex PCR reads with MiXCR, giving one entry per CDR3 protein. The table has 200,000 to 250,000 distinct CDR3 sequences, around 28% seen once. The sequencing input was peripheral blood. The receptors were sampled from a man between 50 and 59 years old with Graves' ophthalmopathy.

The J gene is TRBJ1-2, the V gene TRBV6-5; D not certain. The CDR3 covers 17 residues. The germline gives CDR1 MNHEY, CDR2 SVGAGI. V was pared by 0 bases and J by 6 bases, with 20 bases between. Here the CDR3 reads CASSYSLGRAAEDGYTF. As DNA, the CDR3 is TGTGCCAGCAGTTACTCCTTGGGGAGGGCGGCGGAAGATGGCTACACCTTC.

There are many counts of this clonotype. The rearrangement joins TRBV19 to TRBJ1-1; unclear D gene. This CDR3 spans 12 amino acids. Trimming cost V 2 bases and J 6 bases, with 7 bases left between them. CDR1 LNHDA and CDR2 SQIVND come from the germline V gene (reference sequence). In nucleotides, the CDR3 is TGTGCCAGTAGTATATCTGGGGCTGAAGCTTTCTTT. This codes for CASSISGAEAFF.

In its sample, this clonotype was seen many times. V usage is TRBV18 and J usage is TRBJ1-5, with 8 nucleotides matching TRBD1. CDR3 size: 13 residues. Germline values: CDR1 KGHSH, CDR2 LQKENI. Trimming at V came to 3 bases and at J to 5 bases, leaving 0 bases not matched to a gene. The CDR3, as DNA: TGTGCCAGCTCACCGGGACAGGATCAGCCCCAGCATTTT. Translated, it gives CASSPGQDQPQHF.

At least ten counts were recorded for this clonotype. The chain joins TRBV27 to TRBJ1-6; possible D gene TRBD1, 6 bases. From germline, CDR1 is MNHEY and CDR2 SMNVEV (reference sequence). CDR3 size: 14 residues. V was trimmed by 6 bases and J by 0 bases, leaving 6 bases between them. The CDR3 spells CASRDSSYNSPLHF. The CDR3 nucleotides read TGTGCCAGCAGGGACAGCTCCTATAATTCACCCCTCCACTTT.

This clonotype was recorded many times. J is TRBJ2-7 and V is TRBV10-3, with 10 bases matching TRBD2. Per the germline V gene, CDR1 is ENHRY and CDR2 is SYGVKD. The CDR3 totals 14 residues. J gave up 5 bases and V 4 bases, and 5 bases lay outside the gene matches. CDR3 DNA sequence: TGTGCCATCAGTGGGCTAGCGGGAGTTAACGAGCAGTACTTC. Protein product: CAISGLAGVNEQYF.

This clonotype appeared many times. The junction departs from germline at one end; a sequencing error may be responsible. The V call is TRBV7-7, the J call TRBJ2-5; 8 bases are shared with TRBD2. Per the germline V gene, CDR1 is SSHAT and CDR2 is FNYEAQ (reference sequence). CDR3 size: 13 residues. The CDR3 loop reads CASSLGLGGTQYF. The CDR3 coding sequence is TGTGCTAGCAGCCTGGGACTAGGCGGGACCCAGTACTTC.

This clonotype was counted ten times or more. J is TRBJ2-7 and V is TRBV9; D not certain. The CDR3 is made up of 14 amino acids. Germline CDR1 is SGDLS and CDR2 is YYNGEE. V lost 0 bases to trimming and J lost 2 bases, with 9 bases between them. CDR3: CASSVGQTTYEQYF. CDR3 DNA: TGTGCCAGCAGCGTAGGGCAGACGACCTACGAGCAGTACTTC.

There are many counts of this clonotype. The chain is built from TRBV7-8 and TRBJ2-5, with D possibly TRBD2 on 5 matching bases. Germline values: CDR1 SGHVS, CDR2 FQNEAQ. Between the trimmed V and J ends, which lost 0 bases and 2 bases, there was a span of 10 bases. The CDR3 contains 15 residues. CDR3 protein: CASSLARAAQETQYF. CDR3 sequence (DNA): TGTGCCAGCAGCTTAGCGAGGGCGGCACAAGAGACCCAGTACTTC.

At least ten counts were recorded for this clonotype. The rearrangement uses TRBV27 and TRBJ2-7; tentative D call: TRBD1 (5 bases). The germline V gene encodes CDR1 MNHEY and CDR2 SMNVEV (reference sequence). The length of the CDR3 is 14 residues. Trimming shortened V by 5 bases and J by 3 bases, and 14 bases separated the two germline ends. DNA for the CDR3: TGTGCCAGCAGTACCACAGGCGAGAGCTACGAGCAGTACTTC. As protein: CASSTTGESYEQYF.

This clonotype was counted many times. CDR3 protein: CASSWGQGSNQPQHF. DNA for the CDR3: TGTGCCAGCAGTTGGGGACAGGGTAGCAATCAGCCCCAGCATTTT. The chain couples TRBV6-5 to TRBJ1-5; 9 positions match TRBD1. The CDR3 covers 15 residues. Looked up from germline, CDR1 is MNHEY and CDR2 is SVGAGI. Unmatched junction bases numbered 1, after V lost 4 bases and J lost 0 bases.

This clonotype has a count of ten or more. The rearrangement links TRBV6-1 to TRBJ1-2; D not resolved. V was pared by 5 bases and J by 4 bases, with 14 bases between. The CDR3 has 14 amino acids. Per the germline V gene, CDR1 is MNHNS and CDR2 is SASEGT. In DNA form, the CDR3 reads TGTGCCAGCAGTTATGCGACTTCGGGCTATGGCTACACCTTC. Translated: CASSYATSGYGYTF.

This clonotype has at least ten counts. This sequence joins TRBV6-2 or TRBV6-3 and TRBJ2-5; possible D gene TRBD2, 6 bases. The length of the CDR3 is 16 residues. CDR1 is MNHEY, CDR2 SVGEGT, per germline. The V end lost 2 bases, the J end lost 5 bases, and 18 bases lay between the germline ends. The CDR3 coding sequence is TGTGCCAGCAGTTACGACCGGGACTCCGTCGGGGAGACCCAGTACTTC. Encoded protein: CASSYDRDSVGETQYF.

This clonotype was recorded at least ten times. The chain links TRBV11-2 to TRBJ2-7; TRBD1 matches at 10 bases. V gave up 2 bases and J gave up 2 bases; unmatched junction bases: 9. Germline V gene lookup returns CDR1 SGHAT and CDR2 FQNNGV. This CDR3 has 17 residues. The CDR3 region is CASSLIPGQGVTYEQYF. DNA of the CDR3: TGTGCCAGCAGCTTAATCCCCGGACAGGGGGTTACCTACGAGCAGTACTTC. The variable domain in full, completed from reference TRBV11-2 and TRBJ2-7, reads EAGVAQSPRYKIIEKRQSVAFWCNPISGHATLYWYQQILGQGPKLLIQFQNNGVVDDSQLPKDRFSAERLKGVDSTLKIQPAKLEDSAVYLCASSLIPGQGVTYEQYFGPGTRLTVT.

This clonotype occurred many times. The V call is TRBV9, the J call TRBJ2-4; TRBD1 might be the D (5 bases). The CDR3 has 13 residues. V was cut by 0 bases and J by 7 bases, with 8 bases left in between. Germline V lookup: CDR1 SGDLS, CDR2 YYNGEE. The CDR3 loop reads CASSVGSGNIQYF. CDR3 coding DNA: TGTGCCAGCAGCGTAGGTTCAGGGAACATTCAGTACTTC.

This chain links TRBV6-5 with TRBJ2-7; 7 bases are a match to TRBD2. Germline CDR1 is MNHEY and CDR2 is SVGAGI. CDR3 length equals 15 residues. V was pared by 3 bases and J by 4 bases, with 9 bases of the junction left unmatched. The DNA for the CDR3 is TGTGCCAGCAGTTATTGGGCTAGCGGCCATTACGAGCAGTACTTC. Amino acid sequence: CASSYWASGHYEQYF.

The chain uses TRBV15 and TRBJ2-5; D possibly matches TRBD1 or TRBD2 (6 bases each). V lost 0 bases, J lost 2 bases, and 10 bases lay in between. The CDR3 extends over 15 amino acids. Germline V gene data show CDR1 as LNHNV and CDR2 as YYDKDF (reference sequence). Here the CDR3 reads CATSRDGGLQETQYF. In nucleotides, the CDR3 is TGTGCCACCAGCAGAGATGGGGGGCTGCAAGAGACCCAGTACTTC.